This TCR beta chain was sequenced in a study of T-cell reconstitution after alpha-beta-depleted transplantation in children. The study's findings and limits: In some patients, recipient T cells and intrathymic progenitors surviving conditioning explained high day-60 diversity. By about two months after transplant, alpha-beta T cells reportedly arose from several hundred graft clones that had expanded. Fresh T-cell production supplied most of the T-cell counts and diversity seen one year after transplant.

Unique molecular identifiers were incorporated during preparation of the TCRbeta library. Via MiXCR, TCRdb re-called the PCR reads, giving one row per CDR3 protein. In the table there are approximately 300,000 distinct CDR3 sequences, around 10% of which are singletons. From germline, CDR1 is LGHNA and CDR2 YSLEER. Losses at the gene ends were 2 bases for V and 0 bases for J; bases not matched to a gene: 6. This CDR3 comprises 18 residues. This clonotype has a count of ten or more. Its cognate antigen is unknown. Sample: PBMCs, taken before TCRalphabeta/CD19-depleted stem cell transplant. The genes are TRBV4-3 and TRBJ2-3; TRBD2 aligns across 12 bases. The source is a boy in the first two years of life with acute myeloid leukemia, due to receive a stem cell transplant. The CDR3 reads CASSQFRLAGESTDTQYF. In DNA, the CDR3 is TGCGCCAGCAGCCAATTTAGACTAGCGGGAGAGAGCACAGATACGCAGTATTTT.